This TCR beta chain emerged from a study of Ad26.COV2.S vaccination and SARS-CoV-2 variants. Noted treatment: around 19 received Ad26.COV2.S at low or high dose, single or two shots; roughly 5 received placebo; per-sample allocation not given. Vaccine and placebo recipients were sampled on day 63 after the first injection. Built on an Ad26 vector, the vaccine expressed Wuhan-strain SARS-CoV-2 spike. Sequencing was performed with immunoSEQ multiplex PCR; in TCRdb, only in-frame clones are kept and a portion is missing. The sample lists about 440,000 clones, about 83% occurring once. This CDR3 has 14 amino acids. Between the trimmed V and J ends, which lost 5 bases and 1 base, there was a span of 10 bases. Germline V gene data show CDR1 as SGHTA and CDR2 as FQGTGA.

The sequence was collected from a person aged 18-60 years who received the Ad26.COV2.S COVID-19 vaccine or a placebo. The V and J genes are TRBV7-3 and TRBJ2-3; D call uncertain. This material consisted of peripheral blood, taken in a trial of Ad26.COV2.S vaccine versus placebo. CDR3 nucleotide sequence: TGTGCCAGCAGCGCCCTCCTTGGCACAGATACGCAGTATTTT. Residues: CASSALLGTDTQYF. Full variable domain (missing parts from reference TRBV7-3 and TRBJ2-3): GAGVSQTPSNKVTEKGKYVELRCDPISGHTALYWYRQSLGQGPEFLIYFQGTGAADDSGLPNDRFFAVRPEGSVSTLKIQRTERGDSAVYLCASSALLGTDTQYFGPGTRLTVL.